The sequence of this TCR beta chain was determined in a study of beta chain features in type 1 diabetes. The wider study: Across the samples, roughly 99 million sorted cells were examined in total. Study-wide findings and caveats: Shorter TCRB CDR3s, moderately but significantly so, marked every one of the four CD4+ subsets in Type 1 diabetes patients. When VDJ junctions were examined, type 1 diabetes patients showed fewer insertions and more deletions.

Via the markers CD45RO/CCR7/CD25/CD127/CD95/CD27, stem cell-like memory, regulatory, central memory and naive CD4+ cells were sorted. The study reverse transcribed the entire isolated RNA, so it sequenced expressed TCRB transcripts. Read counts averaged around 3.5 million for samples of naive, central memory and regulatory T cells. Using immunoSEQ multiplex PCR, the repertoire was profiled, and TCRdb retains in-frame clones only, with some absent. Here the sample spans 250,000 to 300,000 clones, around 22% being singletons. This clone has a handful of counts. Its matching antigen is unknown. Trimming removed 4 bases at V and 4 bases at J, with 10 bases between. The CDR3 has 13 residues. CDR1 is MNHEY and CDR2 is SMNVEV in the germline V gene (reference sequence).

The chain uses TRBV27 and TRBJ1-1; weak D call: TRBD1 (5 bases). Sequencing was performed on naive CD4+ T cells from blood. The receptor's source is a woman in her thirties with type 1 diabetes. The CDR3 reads CASSWTGLTEAFF. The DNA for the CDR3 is TGTGCCAGCAGTTGGACGGGACTCACTGAAGCTTTCTTT.